This T cell receptor (beta chain) was recorded in a study of spatial heterogeneity in lung cancer. Study information: A module score for T cells, taken from matched bulk RNA-seq, correlated strongly with TCR transcript counts in tumor regions. Points from the study as a whole: Higher tumor mutation counts went along with higher counts of expanded intratumoral alpha and beta TCRs. Ubiquitous and regional nonsynonymous mutations were each tracked by the matching count of ubiquitous or regional expanded TCRs.

V gave up 7 bases and J gave up 5 bases; unmatched junction bases: 8. CDR3 length equals 15 residues. Germline V gene lookup returns CDR1 MDHEN and CDR2 SYDVKM. As concerns this clonotype: What it binds is unknown.

The time point was: sample taken at primary tumor resection. Each CDR3 protein gets one entry after TCRdb re-called the 5' RACE reads with MiXCR. The table shows fewer than 11,000 distinct CDR3 sequences, with approximately 8.1% occurring only once. The J gene is TRBJ2-7, the V gene TRBV28; 13 bases are a match to TRBD2. The TCR was taken from a male donor with early-stage non-small cell lung cancer. The source material was lung tumor tissue, sampled at surgery. DNA of the CDR3: TGTGCCAGCAAGCAAAGCACTAGCGGGAGGGACGAGCAGTACTTC. This translates into CASKQSTSGRDEQYF. Filled out from reference TRBV28 and TRBJ2-7, the complete variable domain reads DVKVTQSSRYLVKRTGEKVFLECVQDMDHENMFWYRQDPGLGLRLIYFSYDVKMKEKGDIPEGYSVSREKKERFSLILESASTNQTSMYLCASKQSTSGRDEQYFGPGTRLTVT.